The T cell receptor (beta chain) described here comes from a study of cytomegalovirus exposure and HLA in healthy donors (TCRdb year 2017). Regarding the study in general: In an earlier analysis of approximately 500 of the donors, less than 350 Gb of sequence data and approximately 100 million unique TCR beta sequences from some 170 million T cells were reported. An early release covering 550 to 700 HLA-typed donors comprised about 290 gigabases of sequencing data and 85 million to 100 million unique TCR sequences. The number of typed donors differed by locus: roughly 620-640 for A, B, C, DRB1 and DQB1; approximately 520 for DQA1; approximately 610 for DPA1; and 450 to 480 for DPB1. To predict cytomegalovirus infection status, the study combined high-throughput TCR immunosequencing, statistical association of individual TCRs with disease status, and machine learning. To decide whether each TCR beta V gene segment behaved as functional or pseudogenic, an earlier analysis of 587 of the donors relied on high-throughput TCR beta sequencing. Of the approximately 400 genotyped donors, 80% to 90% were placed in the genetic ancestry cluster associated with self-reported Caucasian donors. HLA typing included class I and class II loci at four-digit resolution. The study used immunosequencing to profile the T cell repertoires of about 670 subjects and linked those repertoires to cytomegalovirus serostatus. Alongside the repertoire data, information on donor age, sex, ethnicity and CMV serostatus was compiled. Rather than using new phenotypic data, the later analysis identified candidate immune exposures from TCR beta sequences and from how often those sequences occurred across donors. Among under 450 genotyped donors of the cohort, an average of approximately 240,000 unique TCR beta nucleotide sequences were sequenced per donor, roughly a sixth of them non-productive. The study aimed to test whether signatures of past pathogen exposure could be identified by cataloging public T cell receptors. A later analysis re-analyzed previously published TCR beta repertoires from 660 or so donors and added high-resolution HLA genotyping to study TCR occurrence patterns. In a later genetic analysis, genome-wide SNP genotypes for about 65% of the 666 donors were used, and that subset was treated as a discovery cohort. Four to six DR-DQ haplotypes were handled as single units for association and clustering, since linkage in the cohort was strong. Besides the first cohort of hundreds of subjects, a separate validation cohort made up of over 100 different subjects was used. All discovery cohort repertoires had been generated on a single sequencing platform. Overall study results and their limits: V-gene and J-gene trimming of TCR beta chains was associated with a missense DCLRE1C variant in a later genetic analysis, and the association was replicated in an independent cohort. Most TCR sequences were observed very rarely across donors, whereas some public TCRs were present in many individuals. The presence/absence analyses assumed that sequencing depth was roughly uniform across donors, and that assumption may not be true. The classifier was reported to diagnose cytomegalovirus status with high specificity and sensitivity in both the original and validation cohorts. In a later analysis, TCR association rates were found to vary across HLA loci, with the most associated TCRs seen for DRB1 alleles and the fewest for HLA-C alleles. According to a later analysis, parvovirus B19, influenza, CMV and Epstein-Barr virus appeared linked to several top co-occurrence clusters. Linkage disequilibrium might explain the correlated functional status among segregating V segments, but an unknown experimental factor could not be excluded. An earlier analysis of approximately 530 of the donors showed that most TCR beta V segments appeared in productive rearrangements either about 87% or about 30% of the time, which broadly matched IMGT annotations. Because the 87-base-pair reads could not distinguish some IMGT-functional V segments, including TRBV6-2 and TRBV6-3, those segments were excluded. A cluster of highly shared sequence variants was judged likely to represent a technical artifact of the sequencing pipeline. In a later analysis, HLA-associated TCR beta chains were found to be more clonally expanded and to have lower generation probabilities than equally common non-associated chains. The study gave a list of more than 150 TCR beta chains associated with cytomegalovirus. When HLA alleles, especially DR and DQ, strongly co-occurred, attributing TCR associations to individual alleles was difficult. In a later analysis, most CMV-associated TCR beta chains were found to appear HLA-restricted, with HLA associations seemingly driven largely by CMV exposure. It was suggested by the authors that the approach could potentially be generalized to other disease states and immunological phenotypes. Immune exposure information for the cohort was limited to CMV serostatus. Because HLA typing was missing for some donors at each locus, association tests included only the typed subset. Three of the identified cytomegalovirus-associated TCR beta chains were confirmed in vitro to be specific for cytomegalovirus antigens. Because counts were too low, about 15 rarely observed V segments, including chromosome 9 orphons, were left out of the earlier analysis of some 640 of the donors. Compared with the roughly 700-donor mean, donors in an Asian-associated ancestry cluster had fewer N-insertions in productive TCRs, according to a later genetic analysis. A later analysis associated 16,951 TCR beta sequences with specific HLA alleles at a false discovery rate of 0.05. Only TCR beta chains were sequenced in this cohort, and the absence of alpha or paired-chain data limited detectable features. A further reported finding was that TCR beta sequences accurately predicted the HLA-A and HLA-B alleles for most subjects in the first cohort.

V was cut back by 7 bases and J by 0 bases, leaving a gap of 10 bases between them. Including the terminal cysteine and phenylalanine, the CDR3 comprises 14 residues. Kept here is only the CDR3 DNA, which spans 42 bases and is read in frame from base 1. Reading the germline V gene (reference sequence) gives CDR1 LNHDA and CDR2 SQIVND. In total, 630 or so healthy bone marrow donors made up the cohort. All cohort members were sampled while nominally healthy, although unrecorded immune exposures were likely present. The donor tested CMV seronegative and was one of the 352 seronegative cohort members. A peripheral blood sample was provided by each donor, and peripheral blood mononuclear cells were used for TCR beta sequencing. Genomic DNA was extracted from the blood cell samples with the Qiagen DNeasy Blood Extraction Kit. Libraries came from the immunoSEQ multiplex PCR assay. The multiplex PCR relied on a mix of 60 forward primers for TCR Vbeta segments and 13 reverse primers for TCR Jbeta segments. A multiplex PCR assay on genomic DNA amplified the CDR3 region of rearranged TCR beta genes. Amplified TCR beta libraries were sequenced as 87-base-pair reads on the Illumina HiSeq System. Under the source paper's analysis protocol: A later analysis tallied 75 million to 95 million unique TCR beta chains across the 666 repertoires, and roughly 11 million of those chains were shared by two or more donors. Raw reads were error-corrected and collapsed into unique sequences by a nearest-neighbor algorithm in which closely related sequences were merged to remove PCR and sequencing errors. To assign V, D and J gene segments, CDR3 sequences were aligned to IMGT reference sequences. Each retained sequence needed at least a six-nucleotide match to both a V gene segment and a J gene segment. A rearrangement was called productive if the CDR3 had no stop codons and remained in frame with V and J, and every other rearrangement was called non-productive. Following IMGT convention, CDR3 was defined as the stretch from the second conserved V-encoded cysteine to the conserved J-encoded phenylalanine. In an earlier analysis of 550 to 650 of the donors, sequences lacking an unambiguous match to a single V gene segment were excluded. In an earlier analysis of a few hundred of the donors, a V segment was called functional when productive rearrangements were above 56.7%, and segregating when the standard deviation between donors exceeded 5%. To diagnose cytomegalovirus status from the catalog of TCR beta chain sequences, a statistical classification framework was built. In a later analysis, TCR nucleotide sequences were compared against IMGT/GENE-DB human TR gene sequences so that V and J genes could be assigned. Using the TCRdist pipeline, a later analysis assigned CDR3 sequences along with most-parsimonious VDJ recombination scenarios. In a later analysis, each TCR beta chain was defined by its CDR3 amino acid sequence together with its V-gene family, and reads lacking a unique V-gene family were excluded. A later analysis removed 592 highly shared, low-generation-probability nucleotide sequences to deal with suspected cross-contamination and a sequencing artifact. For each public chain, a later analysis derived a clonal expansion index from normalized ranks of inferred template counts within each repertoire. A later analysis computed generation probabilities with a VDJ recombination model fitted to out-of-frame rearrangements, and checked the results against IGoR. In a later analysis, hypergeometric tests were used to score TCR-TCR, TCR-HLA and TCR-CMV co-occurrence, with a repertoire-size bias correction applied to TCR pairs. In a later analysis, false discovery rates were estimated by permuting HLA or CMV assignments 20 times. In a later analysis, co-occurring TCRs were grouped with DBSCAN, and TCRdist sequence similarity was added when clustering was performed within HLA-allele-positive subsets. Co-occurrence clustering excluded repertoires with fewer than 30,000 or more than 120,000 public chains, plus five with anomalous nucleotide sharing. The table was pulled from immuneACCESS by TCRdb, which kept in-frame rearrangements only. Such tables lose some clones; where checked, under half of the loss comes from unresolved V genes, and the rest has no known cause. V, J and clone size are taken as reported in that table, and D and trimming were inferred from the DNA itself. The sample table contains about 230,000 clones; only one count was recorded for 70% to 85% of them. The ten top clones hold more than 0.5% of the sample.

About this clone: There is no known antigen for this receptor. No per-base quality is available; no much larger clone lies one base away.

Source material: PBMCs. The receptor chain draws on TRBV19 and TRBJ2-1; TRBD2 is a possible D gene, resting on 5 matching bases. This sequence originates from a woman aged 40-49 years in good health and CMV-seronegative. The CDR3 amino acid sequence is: CASNPGSSYNEQFF. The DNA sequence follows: TGTGCCAGTAATCCGGGGAGCTCCTACAATGAGCAGTTCTTC.